One sample yielded the 29 T cell receptor beta chains listed below, sequenced in a study of control samples from healthy donors and cancer patients. The repertoire was sequenced with immunoSEQ multiplex PCR; TCRdb's copy has only in-frame clones and lacks some. The table has around 130,000 clones, approximately 89% seen once. Material for sequencing was PBMCs. The origin of the receptors is a man aged 50 or older with head and neck cancer.

V usage is TRBV18 and J usage is TRBJ1-1; D is undetermined. Trimming removed 7 bases at V and 1 base at J, with 13 bases between. This CDR3 is 14 amino acids long. Per germline, CDR1 KGHSH and CDR2 LQKENI. CDR3 in amino acids: CASYPSRGNTEAFF. CDR3 nucleotides: TGTGCCAGCTATCCCTCGCGGGGGAACACTGAAGCTTTCTTT.

The V call is TRBV4-1, the J call TRBJ2-7; D assignment may be TRBD1 or TRBD2 (6 bases each). This CDR3 region has 17 residues. Germline V gene sequence: CDR1 MGHRA, CDR2 YSYEKL. Trimming removed 0 bases at V and 3 bases at J, with 18 bases between. Here the CDR3 DNA reads TGCGCCAGCAGCCAAGACGTCCGGGTGGGGGGCATCTACGAGCAGTACTTC. It translates to CASSQDVRVGGIYEQYF.

The chain carries TRBV6-2 or TRBV6-3 and TRBJ1-1, with D maybe TRBD1 (5 bases). The germline V gene encodes CDR1 MNHEY and CDR2 SVGEGT. Trimming cost V 0 bases and J 4 bases, with 9 bases left between them. The CDR3 length is 14 residues. The CDR3 loop is CASSYSGGGTEAFF. DNA of the CDR3: TGTGCCAGCAGTTACTCCGGGGGTGGCACTGAAGCTTTCTTT.

This clone was observed a few times. The chain uses TRBV7-9 and TRBJ1-6, with D possibly being TRBD1 (5 bases). The CDR3 runs 16 residues. Germline loops: CDR1 SEHNR, CDR2 FQNEAQ (reference sequence). V shed 4 bases and J shed 3 bases, with 13 bases lying between them. The DNA of the CDR3 is TGTGCCAGCAGCTCCGGGACGGACGTCTATAATTCACCCCTCCACTTT. This sequence encodes CASSSGTDVYNSPLHF.

The rearrangement uses TRBV28 and TRBJ2-1, with 10 nucleotides matching TRBD2. CDR3 size: 15 residues. With V trimmed by 6 bases and J by 8 bases, 10 bases remained unmatched. CDR1 is MDHEN and CDR2 is SYDVKM in the germline V gene. As DNA, the CDR3 is TGTGCCAGCAGAACCTTTCTAGCGGGGGTCGATGAGCAGTTCTTC. It is translated as CASRTFLAGVDEQFF.

The chain uses TRBV7-9 and TRBJ1-2; D not certain. Germline CDR1 and CDR2: SEHNR and FQNEAQ (reference sequence). Trimming shortened V by 7 bases and J by 7 bases, and 16 bases separated the two germline ends. The CDR3 has 13 amino acids. The CDR3 DNA reads as TGTGCCAGCATCAAAACCGACTTAGGTGGCTACACCTTC. This encodes CASIKTDLGGYTF.

This chain uses TRBV7-2 with TRBJ2-1, with 7 bases matching TRBD1. V lost 5 bases to trimming and J lost 7 bases; unmatched junction nucleotides: 8. The CDR3 has 14 amino acids. Germline CDR1 SGHTA, CDR2 FQGNSA. CDR3 DNA sequence: TGTGCCAGCAGCCAGGGGGTAGCGTGGAATGAGCAGTTCTTC. This sequence encodes CASSQGVAWNEQFF.

The chain has TRBV10-3 and TRBJ2-7, with a possible D match to TRBD1 (6 bases). Looked up from germline, CDR1 is ENHRY and CDR2 is SYGVKD. V shed 8 bases and J shed 0 bases, with 11 bases lying between them. This CDR3 is 13 amino acids long. The CDR3 loop reads CAIGKQGSYEQYF. CDR3 in DNA: TGTGCCATCGGAAAACAGGGCTCCTACGAGCAGTACTTC.

This chain connects TRBV11-2 to TRBJ1-2; 12 positions match TRBD1. J gave up 5 bases and V 7 bases, and 11 bases lay outside the gene matches. This CDR3 has 16 residues. CDR1 and CDR2 from the germline V gene are SGHAT and FQNNGV. CDR3 sequence: CASTRDRGLAEYGYTF. As DNA, the CDR3 is TGTGCCAGCACCCGGGACAGGGGGCTTGCAGAATATGGCTACACCTTC.

This chain connects TRBV25-1 to TRBJ2-7; D might be TRBD1 (6 bases). This CDR3 is 12 amino acids long. The V end was cut by 8 bases, the J end by 3 bases, with 11 bases between. Germline V gene data show CDR1 as MGHDK and CDR2 as SYGVNS. The CDR3 DNA follows: TGTGCCAGCGGCGGACAGTACTACGAGCAGTACTTC. Translating it yields CASGGQYYEQYF.

The chain recombines TRBV6-1 with TRBJ1-2; 8 positions agree with TRBD1. V trimming: 2 bases; J trimming: 6 bases; junction bases outside the gene matches: 5. The CDR3 is 14 residues long. Germline V gene data show CDR1 as MNHNS and CDR2 as SASEGT. For the CDR3, the DNA is TGTGCCAGCAGTGAAACCGGGACAGGCAATGGCTACACCTTC. Amino acids: CASSETGTGNGYTF.

The sample holds a few counts of this clone. This sequence joins TRBV10-1 and TRBJ2-7; D remains ambiguous. The germline CDR1 and CDR2 sequences are WNHNN and SYGVQD (reference sequence). This CDR3 region has 13 residues. V lost 3 bases and J lost 7, with 13 bases in between. The CDR3 here is CASSDSFGGEQYF. The CDR3 DNA sequence: TGCGCCAGCAGTGATTCTTTTGGCGGAGAGCAGTACTTC.

V gene TRBV9 combines with J gene TRBJ2-1; TRBD2 is a possible D gene (6 bases). Germline values: CDR1 SGDLS, CDR2 YYNGEE. The length of the CDR3 is 16 residues. Trimming left V 0 bases short and J 5 bases short, with 15 bases between. CDR3 residues: CASSVVGGYSNNEQFF. The CDR3 DNA is TGTGCCAGCAGCGTAGTCGGAGGGTACAGCAACAATGAGCAGTTCTTC.

The gene calls are TRBV10-1 and TRBJ2-7; 9 positions match TRBD2. Per the germline V gene, CDR1 is WNHNN and CDR2 is SYGVQD (reference sequence). V shed 10 bases and J 6 bases; nucleotides not matched to a gene: 10. This CDR3 is built from 13 residues. CDR3 sequence (DNA): TGCGCCACCAGGAGTAGCGGGAGTGGCGAGCAGTACTTC. Protein sequence: CATRSSGSGEQYF.

The gene calls are TRBV2 and TRBJ1-6; D possibly corresponds to TRBD1 (5 bases). The ends were cut back, 6 bases at V and 7 bases at J, with 16 bases in the middle. Germline V gives CDR1 SNHLY, CDR2 FYNNEI. The CDR3 runs 15 residues. CDR3 protein: CASRDMVGGNSPLHF. The CDR3 DNA reads as TGTGCCAGCAGGGACATGGTGGGAGGGAATTCACCCCTCCACTTT.

This clone showed up just once. The chain recombines TRBV27 with TRBJ1-5, with a tentative D call TRBD1 (5 bases). The CDR3 runs to 13 residues. V was clipped by 4 bases and J by 5 bases, with 9 bases between them. Germline V CDR1 and CDR2: MNHEY, SMNVEV (reference sequence). The CDR3 coding sequence is TGTGCCAGCAGTTCCTTAGGGGATCAGCCCCAGCATTTT. Its protein is CASSSLGDQPQHF.

The V and J genes are TRBV14 and TRBJ1-1; no clear D. The CDR3 consists of 14 residues. Trimming removed 0 bases at V and 9 bases at J, with 14 bases between. Germline V gene data show CDR1 as SGHDN and CDR2 as FVKESK. CDR3: CASSQELGWDKAFF. The CDR3 nucleotides read TGTGCCAGCAGCCAAGAACTAGGGTGGGATAAAGCTTTCTTT.

The chain links TRBV6-6 to TRBJ1-5; no firm D call. This CDR3 has 15 residues. The V and J ends lost 0 bases and 6 bases respectively, with 12 bases between them. Germline CDR1 reads MNHNY; CDR2 reads SVGAGI (reference sequence). The CDR3 DNA reads TGTGCCAGCAGTTACTCTTCTTCCCCAGGTCAGCCCCAGCATTTT. It encodes CASSYSSSPGQPQHF.

This clone has a single count. Other DNA sequences in this sample translate to the same CDR3. This rearrangement joins TRBV4-2 to TRBJ2-2; 7 bases line up with TRBD1. Trimming removed 4 bases from V and 11 bases from J; junction bases left unmatched: 16. The CDR3 extends over 16 amino acids. CDR1 and CDR2 (germline): LGHNA, YNFKEQ. The CDR3 DNA reads TGTGCCAGCAGCCCCCACAGGGGCAACGTAGGCGGAGAGCTGTTTTTT. Translation: CASSPHRGNVGGELFF.

V is TRBV7-3 and J is TRBJ2-2; 7 bases fit TRBD2. Germline trimming cut 3 bases from V and 5 bases from J; bases unmatched to any gene: 9. Germline V CDR1 and CDR2: SGHTA, FQGTGA. The CDR3 contains 16 residues. In DNA form, the CDR3 reads TGTGCCAGCAGCTTTACTTTATCCGGGGGGACCGGGGAGCTGTTTTTT. This sequence encodes CASSFTLSGGTGELFF.

V is TRBV7-9 and J is TRBJ1-5; a possible D gene is TRBD1 (5 bases). The CDR3 extends over 15 amino acids. Per the germline V gene, CDR1 is SEHNR and CDR2 is FQNEAQ (reference sequence). Trimming removed 4 bases at V and 7 bases at J, with 17 bases between. The CDR3 DNA reads TGTGCCAGCAGCTCCCGGGCCACGGGGGACCAGCCCCAGCATTTT. This sequence encodes CASSSRATGDQPQHF.

This clone occurred once. The CDR3 reads CASSVTNVLTF. The CDR3 nucleotides are TGTGCCAGCAGTGTTACCAACGTCCTGACTTTC. The chain uses TRBV25-1 and TRBJ2-6; the D is unclear. The V end was cut by 4 bases, the J end by 8 bases, with 3 bases between. The CDR3 extends over 11 amino acids. CDR1 and CDR2 (germline): MGHDK, SYGVNS.

The chain combines TRBV6-1 with TRBJ2-7, with D unresolved. V was trimmed by 0 bases and J by 1 base, leaving 1 base between them. The CDR3 runs to 12 residues. Germline-derived CDR1 and CDR2 are MNHNS and SASEGT. The CDR3 loop is CASSEASYEQYF. The CDR3 DNA sequence: TGTGCCAGCAGTGAAGCATCCTACGAGCAGTACTTC.

This clone was seen just once. This chain connects TRBV24-1 to TRBJ2-1; D is possibly TRBD1 or TRBD2 (5 bases each). This CDR3 spans 15 amino acids. V lost 11 bases and J lost 0, with 16 bases in between. Germline-derived CDR1 and CDR2 are KGHDR and SFDVKD. The CDR3 bases are TGTGCCATTACCTGTGGGGGACCCTCCTACAATGAGCAGTTCTTC. It specifies CAITCGGPSYNEQFF.

This rearrangement joins TRBV27 to TRBJ1-5; D perhaps matches TRBD1 (5 bases). This CDR3 comprises 15 residues. The germline V gene encodes CDR1 MNHEY and CDR2 SMNVEV (reference sequence). V was trimmed by 2 bases and J by 4 bases, leaving 12 bases between them. CDR3 amino acids: CASSLNGRENQPQHF. CDR3 DNA: TGTGCCAGCAGTTTAAATGGCAGGGAGAATCAGCCCCAGCATTTT.

The chain employs TRBV7-9 and TRBJ2-7; D unclear. Germline V gene lookup returns CDR1 SEHNR and CDR2 FQNEAQ (reference sequence). This CDR3 has 12 amino acids. V lost 6 bases and J 7 bases, leaving 13 bases between the germline ends. The CDR3: CASSSKTEEQYF. CDR3 bases: TGTGCCAGCAGTTCCAAGACTGAGGAGCAGTACTTC.

The CDR3 reads CASTPGGSNQPQHF. The CDR3 DNA reads as TGTGCCAGTACCCCAGGGGGGAGCAATCAGCCCCAGCATTTT. The J gene is TRBJ1-5, the V gene TRBV28, with 7 bases that match TRBD1. Trimming removed 9 bases from V and 1 base from J; junction bases left unmatched: 6. The CDR3 runs to 14 residues. CDR1 is MDHEN and CDR2 is SYDVKM in the germline V gene.

The chain joins TRBV11-2 to TRBJ2-1, with D uncertain. The V end was cut by 2 bases, the J end by 2 bases, with 4 bases between. The CDR3 totals 13 residues. CDR1 is SGHAT, CDR2 FQNNGV, per germline. This CDR3 is CASSLWAYNEQFF. Here the CDR3 DNA reads TGTGCCAGCAGCTTATGGGCCTACAATGAGCAGTTCTTC.

The chain couples TRBV11-2 to TRBJ2-5, with 7 bases lining up with TRBD2. CDR3 size: 17 residues. The V and J ends lost 1 base and 7 bases, in that order; junction bases with no gene match: 15. Germline assignment: CDR1 SGHAT and CDR2 FQNNGV. This CDR3 reads CASSLGSTSAGGGTQYF. The CDR3, as DNA: TGTGCCAGCAGCTTAGGATCCACTAGCGCCGGTGGGGGGACCCAGTACTTC.